This T cell receptor (beta chain) came from a study of blood T cell repertoires in COVID-19. Whole-study context: COVID-19 samples collected from the United States, Italy and Spain covered acute and convalescent phases. From T cells, B-cell-depleted T cells, or PBMCs came the material, which was cDNA or gDNA.

In the original workflow: Amplification of reference gene primers provided the estimated nucleated cell counts. Some clones are missing from TCRdb's copy, which holds only in-frame ones; the method was immunoSEQ multiplex PCR. The V and J calls and clone size are taken from that table; D and trimming were inferred from the DNA. The data show about 350,000 clones, with approximately 89% seen just once and 3% to 4% held by the top ten. V lost 7 bases and J 9 bases, leaving 13 bases between the germline ends. The CDR3 consists of 12 residues. Germline V gives CDR1 SGHTA, CDR2 FQGNSA. The Seattle site enrolled patients during active infection and followed them longitudinally.

The receptor comes from a woman aged 60-75 years with COVID-19, enrolled during active disease. The V and J genes are TRBV7-2 and TRBJ2-1; D remains unclear. Sequenced sample: peripheral blood. The DNA for the CDR3 is TGTGCCAGCACCACATCGTCTCGTGAGCAGTTCTTC. It specifies CASTTSSREQFF.